The 23 T cell receptor beta chains below come from one sample, sequenced in a study of cytotoxic CD8 clonotypes in ibrutinib-treated CLL. TCRdb's table, derived via immunoSEQ multiplex PCR, lists solely in-frame clones and lacks some. The table lists about 300,000 clones, around 77% of them singletons, with about 5% in the top ten. The material was PBMCs, obtained at disease progression, from a patient treated with ibrutinib. Receptors originate from a human donor with chronic lymphocytic leukemia.

Regarding this clone: At the DNA level, this CDR3 is encoded by other sequences in the same sample as well. The CDR3 coding sequence is TGTGCCAGTAGTATTGACAGGGGGTACGAGCAGTACTTC. Translation gives CASSIDRGYEQYF. V and J are TRBV19 and TRBJ2-7; 9 bases agree with TRBD1. This CDR3 spans 13 amino acids. J was trimmed by 4 bases and V by 3 bases; bases with no gene match: 1. Germline V gene sequence: CDR1 LNHDA, CDR2 SQIVND (reference sequence). Using reference TRBV19 and TRBJ2-7 for the parts outside the CDR3, the full variable domain is DGGITQSPKYLFRKEGQNVTLSCEQNLNHDAMYWYRQDPGQGLRLIYYSQIVNDFQKGDIAEGYSVSREKKESFPLTVTSAQKNPTAFYLCASSIDRGYEQYFGPGTRLTVT.

V is TRBV2 and J is TRBJ2-1; 7 bases are a match to TRBD2. Trimming removed 11 bases from V and 0 bases from J; junction bases left unmatched: 4. Germline assignment: CDR1 SNHLY and CDR2 FYNNEI. The CDR3 is 13 amino acids. The CDR3 is CAGGEGSYNEQFF. CDR3 nucleotide sequence: TGTGCCGGGGGGGAAGGCTCCTACAATGAGCAGTTCTTC.

This clone has just one count. The rearrangement uses TRBV6-6 and TRBJ2-7; 8 bases line up with TRBD1. This CDR3 is 15 amino acids long. Germline V gene lookup returns CDR1 MNHNY and CDR2 SVGAGI (reference sequence). The junction had 12 bases not matched to a gene; V was cut back by 6 bases and J by 5 bases. CDR3 sequence reads: CASRNRGQGAHEQYF. The DNA for the CDR3 is TGTGCCAGCAGAAATCGGGGGCAGGGGGCCCACGAGCAGTACTTC.

The rearrangement links TRBV9 to TRBJ1-1, with D perhaps TRBD1 (6 bases). The V end lost 7 bases, the J end lost 5 bases, and 9 bases lay between the germline ends. This CDR3 has 11 amino acids. Germline CDR1 SGDLS, CDR2 YYNGEE. This CDR3 reads CASGGGTEAFF. The CDR3 nucleotides are TGTGCCAGCGGAGGGGGGACTGAAGCTTTCTTT. The full variable domain, completed using reference TRBV9 and TRBJ1-1, is DSGVTQTPKHLITATGQRVTLRCSPRSGDLSVYWYQQSLDQGLQFLIQYYNGEERAKGNILERFSAQQFPDLHSELNLSSLELGDSALYFCASGGGTEAFFGQGTRLTVV.

The chain combines TRBV10-3 with TRBJ1-2, with 7 bases lining up with TRBD1. V dropped 3 bases and J dropped 1; count of bases not matched to a gene: 5. This CDR3 is built from 15 residues. From germline, CDR1 is ENHRY and CDR2 SYGVKD. Written as DNA, the CDR3 is TGTGCCATCAGTGACCGGGACAGAGTTAACTATGGCTACACCTTC. It yields the protein CAISDRDRVNYGYTF.

The chain carries TRBV15 and TRBJ1-4; no clear D gene. The CDR3 has 13 amino acids. CDR1 is LNHNV, CDR2 YYDKDF, per germline (reference sequence). Trimming removed 6 bases from V and 4 bases from J, with 9 bases in between. The CDR3 DNA reads TGTGCCACCAGGTCCCCTTATAATGAAAAACTGTTTTTT. This sequence encodes CATRSPYNEKLFF. Combining the CDR3 with reference TRBV15 and TRBJ1-4 gives the whole variable domain DAMVIQNPRYQVTQFGKPVTLSCSQTLNHNVMYWYQQKSSQAPKLLFHYYDKDFNNEADTPDNFQSRRPNTSFCFLDIRSPGLGDTAMYLCATRSPYNEKLFFGSGTQLSVL.

The chain uses TRBV7-3 and TRBJ2-1; D not certain. The CDR3 runs 13 residues. The V end was cut by 2 bases, the J end by 7 bases, with 9 bases between. Germline CDR1 is SGHTA and CDR2 is FQGTGA. CDR3 in DNA: TGTGCCAGCAGCTTATCTGGAGTGAATGAGCAGTTCTTC. This sequence encodes CASSLSGVNEQFF.

The J gene is TRBJ2-7, the V gene TRBV7-8; D is perhaps TRBD2 (5 bases). Looked up from germline, CDR1 is SGHVS and CDR2 is FQNEAQ. CDR3 length: 17 amino acids. The V end was cut by 1 base, the J end by 4 bases, with 20 bases between. CDR3: CASSLVGGSPRGYEQYF. Written as DNA, the CDR3 is TGTGCCAGCAGCTTAGTCGGTGGCAGCCCAAGAGGGTACGAGCAGTACTTC.

V usage is TRBV19 and J usage is TRBJ1-2; tentatively, D is TRBD1 (5 bases). From germline, CDR1 is LNHDA and CDR2 SQIVND (reference sequence). The CDR3 is 16 amino acids. The ends were cut back, 6 bases at V and 8 bases at J, with 25 bases in the middle. CDR3 coding DNA: TGTGCCAGTAGAGAAGCGTTGACACTCATATGGGGGGGCTACACCTTC. Its protein is CASREALTLIWGGYTF.

The chain links TRBV4-1 to TRBJ2-3, with 7 positions matching TRBD1. Germline V CDR1 and CDR2: MGHRA, YSYEKL. V lost 2 bases and J lost 2; bases outside the gene matches: 7. This CDR3 region has 16 residues. The CDR3 bases are TGCGCCAGCAGCCAATCTCGGACAGGTTCCACAGATACGCAGTATTTT. The encoded protein is CASSQSRTGSTDTQYF.

The rearrangement uses TRBV6-5 and TRBJ2-5; 10 positions agree with TRBD1. Germline V CDR1 and CDR2: MNHEY, SVGAGI. J gave up 1 base and V 0 bases, and 2 bases lay outside the gene matches. This CDR3 has 16 residues. DNA of the CDR3: TGTGCCAGCAGTTACTCGAGGACAGGGGGCCAAGAGACCCAGTACTTC. Amino acid sequence: CASSYSRTGGQETQYF.

The J gene is TRBJ2-7, the V gene TRBV5-5; maybe TRBD1 (6 bases). Germline V lookup: CDR1 SGHKS, CDR2 YYEKEE (reference sequence). Between the trimmed V and J ends, which lost 3 bases and 3 bases, there was a span of 10 bases. The CDR3 runs to 13 residues. The CDR3 DNA is TGTGCCAGCAGCTCGGACAGAGTCTACGAGCAGTACTTC. Amino acid sequence: CASSSDRVYEQYF.

The rearrangement joins TRBV18 to TRBJ1-6; D is unclear. The CDR3 has 15 residues. Trimming pared 0 bases from V and 7 bases from J, leaving 10 bases between. Germline V gives CDR1 KGHSH, CDR2 LQKENI. The CDR3 spells CASSPPAGTNSPLHF. CDR3 nucleotides: TGTGCCAGCTCACCACCGGCGGGAACCAATTCACCCCTCCACTTT.

The V call is TRBV7-9, the J call TRBJ2-5; D remains unclear. Germline V gene data show CDR1 as SEHNR and CDR2 as FQNEAQ (reference sequence). There are 14 residues in the CDR3. V gave up 1 base and J gave up 5 bases, with 11 bases separating them. The CDR3 DNA reads TGTGCCAGCAGCTTAGATCCAGAGCCGGAGACCCAGTACTTC. Its protein is CASSLDPEPETQYF.

The rearrangement links TRBV29-1 to TRBJ2-7; no clear D. The CDR3 covers 11 residues. V lost 0 bases, J lost 3 bases, and 3 bases lay in between. CDR1 SQVTM and CDR2 ANQGSEA come from the germline V gene. The CDR3 is CSVEEHYEQYF. DNA for the CDR3: TGCAGCGTTGAAGAACACTACGAGCAGTACTTC.

This clone occurred a few times. Other nucleotide sequences in the sample specify the same CDR3. The V gene is TRBV9, the J gene TRBJ1-2; D unresolved. Trimming took off 0 bases at V and 0 bases at J, with 3 bases between the two ends. The CDR3 contains 13 residues. CDR1 SGDLS and CDR2 YYNGEE come from the germline V gene. Written as DNA, the CDR3 is TGTGCCAGCAGCGTAGTATCTAACTATGGCTACACCTTC. Amino acids: CASSVVSNYGYTF.

This chain connects TRBV28 to TRBJ2-3; a weak D match, TRBD1 (6 bases). Germline V gene data show CDR1 as MDHEN and CDR2 as SYDVKM. The CDR3 contains 15 residues. Between the trimmed V and J ends, which lost 4 bases and 0 bases, there was a span of 11 bases. This chain's CDR3 is CASSSIGGSTDTQYF. As DNA, the CDR3 is TGTGCCAGCAGTTCGATAGGGGGAAGCACAGATACGCAGTATTTT.

This chain joins TRBV18 and TRBJ1-6; TRBD1 aligns across 12 bases. Germline V gene sequence: CDR1 KGHSH, CDR2 LQKENI. J gave up 8 bases and V 1 base, and 3 bases lay outside the gene matches. This CDR3 has 16 amino acids. The CDR3 spells CASSPQGTGGYSPLHF. The CDR3 nucleotides are TGTGCCAGCTCACCACAAGGGACAGGGGGCTATTCACCCCTCCACTTT. Based on the CDR3 plus reference TRBV18 and TRBJ1-6, the full variable domain is NAGVMQNPRHLVRRRGQEARLRCSPMKGHSHVYWYRQLPEEGLKFMVYLQKENIIDESGMPKERFSAEFPKEGPSILRIQQVVRGDSAAYFCASSPQGTGGYSPLHFGNGTRLTVT.

The chain uses TRBV7-6 and TRBJ1-5, with 7 nucleotides matching TRBD1. The CDR3 is 15 amino acids. J lost 3 bases, V lost 5 bases, and 7 bases had no gene match. Germline V lookup: CDR1 SGHVS, CDR2 FNYEAQ. The CDR3 DNA reads TGTGCCAGCAGCCCCTCGACAGGGAACAATCAGCCCCAGCATTTT. Translating it yields CASSPSTGNNQPQHF.

The chain links TRBV28 to TRBJ2-3; TRBD1 matches at 7 bases. Germline lookup yields CDR1 MDHEN and CDR2 SYDVKM. This CDR3 spans 16 amino acids. V was clipped by 4 bases and J by 1 base; unmatched bases: 8. The CDR3 DNA reads as TGTGCCAGCAGTTCATCCGGGACAGAAGGCACAGATACGCAGTATTTT. Protein product: CASSSSGTEGTDTQYF.

The rearrangement uses TRBV29-1 and TRBJ2-1, with 9 positions matching TRBD2. The CDR3 is made up of 15 amino acids. Unmatched junction bases numbered 10, after V lost 3 bases and J lost 7 bases. The germline V gene encodes CDR1 SQVTM and CDR2 ANQGSEA. CDR3 in amino acids: CSVEGLRGGKNEQFF. The CDR3 DNA is TGCAGCGTTGAGGGTTTGCGGGGGGGAAAAAATGAGCAGTTCTTC.

For the CDR3, the DNA is TGTGCCAGCAGTTTGAGCAGCGGGGCCTACAATGAGCAGTTCTTC. Translated: CASSLSSGAYNEQFF. The V call is TRBV27, the J call TRBJ2-1; 7 nucleotides line up with TRBD2. The J segment lost 2 bases and the V segment lost 3 bases, leaving 4 bases of the junction unmatched. The CDR3 extends over 15 amino acids. Germline CDR1 reads MNHEY; CDR2 reads SMNVEV (reference sequence).

This chain links TRBV28 with TRBJ1-2, with 8 bases identical to TRBD1. The CDR3 covers 13 residues. CDR1 MDHEN and CDR2 SYDVKM come from the germline V gene. Losses at the gene ends were 7 bases for V and 5 bases for J; bases not matched to a gene: 6. Written as DNA, the CDR3 is TGTGCCAGCACTGCCAGGGGGCGGTATGGCTACACCTTC. Its protein is CASTARGRYGYTF.